The 8 T cell receptor beta chains in this list originate from one sample, sequenced in a study of T cells in women clearing cervical HPV infection. Using immunoSEQ multiplex PCR, the repertoire was profiled, and TCRdb retains in-frame clones only, with some absent. The sample has tens of thousands of clones; the top ten hold around 20%. The specimen sequenced was blood buffy coat. The receptors come from a woman aged 18 to 75 with a cervical HPV16 infection that either progressed to CIN3+ or cleared (not recorded which).

Details on this clone: The read halts 3 residues ahead of the CDR3 end, with the missing end drawn from the germline J gene. The chain combines TRBV7-9 with TRBJ1-2; a possible D gene is TRBD1 (5 bases). The CDR3 has 12 amino acids. The germline V gene encodes CDR1 SEHNR and CDR2 FQNEAQ (reference sequence). The V end lost 2 bases, the J end lost 7 bases, and 8 bases lay between the germline ends. CDR3 protein: CASSLTDTGYTF. The CDR3 DNA, read in part, is TGTGCCAGCAGCTTAACGGACACTGGC.

Turning to this clone: The CDR3 extends 3 residues past the end of the read, so its final part is completed from the germline J gene. The genes are TRBV14 and TRBJ1-1; possible D gene TRBD1, 5 bases. The CDR3 spans 13 residues. Germline loops: CDR1 SGHDN, CDR2 FVKESK. The germline V and J ends were trimmed by 6 bases and 0 bases, with 8 bases remaining between them. The CDR3: CASSLTVNTEAFF. The sequenced CDR3 bases are TGTGCCAGCAGTCTGACAGTGAACACTGAA.

As for this clone: The read is 3 residues too short to cover the CDR3 end, so that end is filled in from the germline J gene. The chain links TRBV5-1 to TRBJ1-1, with 7 nucleotides matching TRBD1. The germline V gene encodes CDR1 SGHRS and CDR2 YFSETQ. Losses at the gene ends were 4 bases for V and 4 bases for J; bases not matched to a gene: 13. The CDR3 has 16 amino acids. The CDR3 spells CASSLPAGGVSTEAFF. The DNA read from the CDR3 is TGCGCCAGCAGCCTCCCGGCAGGGGGAGTGAGCACTGAA.

In regard to this clone: With the read ending 3 residues before the CDR3 end, the germline J gene is used to fill in that end. The V call is TRBV7-8, the J call TRBJ2-3; D might be TRBD1 (6 bases). Per germline, CDR1 SGHVS and CDR2 FQNEAQ. V shed 0 bases and J shed 1 base, with 14 bases lying between them. The CDR3 is 17 residues long. CDR3 bases read: TGTGCCAGCAGCTTAGCGCTGGTGGGGGCCGGCACAGATACG. As protein: CASSLALVGAGTDT. The full CDR3 sequence reads CASSLALVGAGTDTQYF.

Judged by frequency, this clone is medium-sized. The CDR3 end falls 3 residues outside the read, so it is completed with the germline J gene. J is TRBJ2-2 and V is TRBV7-4; TRBD1 matches at 7 bases. V trimming: 2 bases; J trimming: 3 bases; junction bases outside the gene matches: 6. The CDR3 is made up of 16 amino acids. Germline assignment: CDR1 SGHVT and CDR2 SQSDAQ. Here the CDR3 reads CASSLLGDRDTGELFF. Partial CDR3 DNA: TGTGCCAGCAGCTTATTGGGAGACAGGGACACCGGGGAG.

As concerns this clone: The read terminates 3 residues before the CDR3 end, so the remaining end is supplied by the germline J gene. The chain combines TRBV18 with TRBJ2-1; D is perhaps TRBD1 (6 bases). The ends were cut back, 7 bases at V and 0 bases at J, with 16 bases in the middle. In germline, CDR1 is KGHSH, CDR2 LQKENI. The CDR3 totals 16 residues. The CDR3 bases that were read are TGTGCCAGCTTACAGGGAAGCGGACCCTCCTACAATGAG. Protein product: CASLQGSGPSYNE. The full CDR3 reads CASLQGSGPSYNEQFF. Drawing the rest from reference TRBV18 and TRBJ2-1, the complete variable domain is NAGVMQNPRHLVRRRGQEARLRCSPMKGHSHVYWYRQLPEEGLKFMVYLQKENIIDESGMPKERFSAEFPKEGPSILRIQQVVRGDSAAYFCASLQGSGPSYNEQFFGPGTRLTVL.

Remarks on this clone: The CDR3 end falls 3 residues outside the read, so it is completed with the germline J gene. This chain joins TRBV7-2 and TRBJ1-2; possible D gene TRBD1, 5 bases. Trimming took 3 bases from V and 4 from J, leaving 12 bases between them. The CDR3 sequence is 14 residues long. Germline values: CDR1 SGHTA, CDR2 FQGNSA. The part of the CDR3 DNA that was read is TGTGCCAGCAGCTTTGGACAATTGGGCTATGGC. This sequence encodes CASSFGQLGYG. The CDR3 in full is CASSFGQLGYGYTF.

Remarks on this clone: The CDR3 end lies 3 residues beyond the end of the read and is filled in from the germline J gene. The rearrangement uses TRBV27 and TRBJ1-6, with D possibly TRBD1 on 6 matching bases. CDR3 length: 13 residues. V was trimmed by 3 bases and J by 10 bases, leaving 10 bases between them. Germline V gene sequence: CDR1 MNHEY, CDR2 SMNVEV (reference sequence). CDR3 in amino acids: CASSFQGLSPLHF. CDR3 DNA, as far as it was read: TGTGCCAGCAGTTTCCAGGGGTTATCACCC.